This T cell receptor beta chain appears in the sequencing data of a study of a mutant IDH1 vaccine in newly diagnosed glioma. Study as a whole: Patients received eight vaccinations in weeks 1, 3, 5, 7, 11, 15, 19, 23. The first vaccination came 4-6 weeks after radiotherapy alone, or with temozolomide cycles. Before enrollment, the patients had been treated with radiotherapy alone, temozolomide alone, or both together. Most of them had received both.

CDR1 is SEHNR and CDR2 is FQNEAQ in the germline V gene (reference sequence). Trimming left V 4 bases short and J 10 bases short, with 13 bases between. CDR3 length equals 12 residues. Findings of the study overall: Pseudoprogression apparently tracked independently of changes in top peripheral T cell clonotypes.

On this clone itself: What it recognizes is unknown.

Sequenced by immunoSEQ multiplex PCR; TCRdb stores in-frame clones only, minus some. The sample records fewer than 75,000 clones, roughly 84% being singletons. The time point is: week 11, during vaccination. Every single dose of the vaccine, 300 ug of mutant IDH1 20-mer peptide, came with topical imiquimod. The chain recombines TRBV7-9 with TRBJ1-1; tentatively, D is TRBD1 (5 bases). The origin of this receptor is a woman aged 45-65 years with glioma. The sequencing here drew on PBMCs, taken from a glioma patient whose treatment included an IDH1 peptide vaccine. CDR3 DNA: TGTGCCAGCAGCTCTGATTTGGGGGGAGCTTTCTTT. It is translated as CASSSDLGGAFF.